The 12 T cell receptor beta chains below all came from one sample that was sequenced in a study of pediatric ulcerative colitis. The method was immunoSEQ multiplex PCR; TCRdb's version includes in-frame clones alone and lacks a portion of them. The table lists 30,000 to 40,000 clones, around 80% of them singletons, with under 1.2% in the top ten. Rectal tissue came from one to two pinch biopsies taken at colonoscopy. The source material was gut tissue. The origin of the receptors is a boy aged 10-17 years with mild ulcerative colitis.

The chain is built from TRBV12-5 and TRBJ2-7; tentative D call: TRBD1 (6 bases). V was clipped by 6 bases and J by 6 bases, with 12 bases between them. Germline CDR1 LGHNT, CDR2 FRNRAP. This CDR3 has 12 residues. The DNA of the CDR3 is TGTGCTAGTGGGCAGGGGTCTGCCGAGCAGTACTTC. Amino acids: CASGQGSAEQYF.

The chain couples TRBV6-1 to TRBJ2-1; D may be TRBD1 (5 bases). The CDR3 sequence is 18 residues long. Trimming left V 3 bases short and J 4 bases short, with 22 bases between. The germline CDR1 and CDR2 sequences are MNHNS and SASEGT. This CDR3 reads CASSEGIRAPGWYNEQFF. CDR3 nucleotides: TGTGCCAGCAGTGAGGGCATTAGGGCTCCAGGGTGGTACAATGAGCAGTTCTTC.

This clone was observed a few times. The genes are TRBV11-2 and TRBJ2-5; D may be TRBD1 or TRBD2 (5 bases each). V lost 4 bases and J 5 bases, leaving 5 bases between the germline ends. This CDR3 has 11 residues. The V gene's germline CDR1 is SGHAT and CDR2 FQNNGV. CDR3 amino acids: CASSWGETQYF. CDR3 nucleotides: TGTGCCAGCAGCTGGGGGGAGACCCAGTACTTC. The whole variable domain, filled in from reference TRBV11-2 and TRBJ2-5, reads EAGVAQSPRYKIIEKRQSVAFWCNPISGHATLYWYQQILGQGPKLLIQFQNNGVVDDSQLPKDRFSAERLKGVDSTLKIQPAKLEDSAVYLCASSWGETQYFGPGTRLLVL.

The chain couples TRBV6-5 to TRBJ2-1, with D possibly TRBD1 on 5 matching bases. There are 15 residues in the CDR3. Trimming shortened V by 5 bases and J by 1 base, and 12 bases separated the two germline ends. CDR1 MNHEY and CDR2 SVGAGI come from the germline V gene. The DNA of the CDR3 is TGTGCCAGCAGTCGCTACAGGAATTCCTACAATGAGCAGTTCTTC. It yields the protein CASSRYRNSYNEQFF.

This chain links TRBV4-2 with TRBJ2-3; TRBD2 might be the D (5 bases). Germline lookup yields CDR1 LGHNA and CDR2 YNFKEQ. The CDR3 totals 13 residues. V shed 1 base and J shed 8 bases, with 10 bases lying between them. CDR3: CASSQALEATQYF. The CDR3 region has the DNA TGTGCCAGCAGCCAAGCACTGGAGGCTACGCAGTATTTT.

V gene TRBV18 combines with J gene TRBJ2-1; no clear D. This CDR3 comprises 14 residues. Germline values: CDR1 KGHSH, CDR2 LQKENI. Deletions cut 3 bases from V and 6 bases from J, with 12 bases between. The CDR3 sequence is CASSPLLGSNEQFF. CDR3 nucleotides: TGTGCCAGCTCACCCCTGCTGGGATCCAATGAGCAGTTCTTC.

This clone appeared a single time. DNA of the CDR3: TGTGCCATCAGTGAGTCGCGGCCGACTCCCGACAAGCAGTACTTC. Translated, it gives CAISESRPTPDKQYF. This chain joins TRBV10-3 and TRBJ2-7; D is ambiguous. The CDR3 length is 15 residues. CDR1 and CDR2 from the germline V gene are ENHRY and SYGVKD. Trimming left V 0 bases short and J 8 bases short, with 17 bases between.

The chain joins TRBV7-2 to TRBJ2-1, with 10 positions matching TRBD2. The V and J ends lost 3 bases and 6 bases, in that order; junction bases with no gene match: 8. CDR3 size: 16 residues. CDR1 SGHTA and CDR2 FQGNSA come from the germline V gene. The CDR3 spells CASSLLAGVLFNEQFF. The CDR3 coding sequence is TGTGCCAGCAGCTTGCTAGCGGGGGTTTTGTTCAATGAGCAGTTCTTC.

This chain connects TRBV7-2 to TRBJ1-2; D uncertain. Germline V gene sequence: CDR1 SGHTA, CDR2 FQGNSA. This CDR3 region has 13 residues. V was pared by 3 bases and J by 10 bases, with 15 bases between. The CDR3 DNA reads TGTGCCAGCAGCTTCTACACCTATGGTGACTACACCTTC. It codes for CASSFYTYGDYTF. Complete variable domain (other parts from reference TRBV7-2 and TRBJ1-2): GAGVSQSPSNKVTEKGKDVELRCDPISGHTALYWYRQSLGQGLEFLIYFQGNSAPDKSGLPSDRFSAERTGGSVSTLTIQRTQQEDSAVYLCASSFYTYGDYTFGSGTRLTVV.

The chain uses TRBV10-3 and TRBJ1-2; D is perhaps TRBD1 (6 bases). In germline, CDR1 is ENHRY, CDR2 SYGVKD. This CDR3 region has 16 residues. V gave up 3 bases and J gave up 6 bases, with 20 bases separating them. The CDR3 spells CAISDNHRAPVDGYTF. The CDR3 DNA reads as TGTGCCATCAGTGACAACCACAGGGCTCCGGTTGATGGCTACACCTTC.

The V gene is TRBV5-8, the J gene TRBJ2-7; perhaps TRBD1 as D (5 bases). Germline-derived CDR1 and CDR2 are SGHTS and YDEGEE. Trimming removed 2 bases from V and 2 bases from J, with 8 bases in between. This CDR3 region has 13 residues. The CDR3 bases are TGTGCCAGCAGCTTACAGGCCACCTACGAGCAGTACTTC. This translates into CASSLQATYEQYF.

The CDR3 nucleotides are TGTGCCAGCAGCGCCCGTTATCAGCCCCAGCATTTT. This encodes CASSARYQPQHF. The chain employs TRBV7-8 and TRBJ1-5; no clear D gene. The CDR3 has 12 amino acids. The germline CDR1 and CDR2 sequences are SGHVS and FQNEAQ. Between the trimmed V and J ends, which lost 5 bases and 5 bases, there was a span of 7 bases.